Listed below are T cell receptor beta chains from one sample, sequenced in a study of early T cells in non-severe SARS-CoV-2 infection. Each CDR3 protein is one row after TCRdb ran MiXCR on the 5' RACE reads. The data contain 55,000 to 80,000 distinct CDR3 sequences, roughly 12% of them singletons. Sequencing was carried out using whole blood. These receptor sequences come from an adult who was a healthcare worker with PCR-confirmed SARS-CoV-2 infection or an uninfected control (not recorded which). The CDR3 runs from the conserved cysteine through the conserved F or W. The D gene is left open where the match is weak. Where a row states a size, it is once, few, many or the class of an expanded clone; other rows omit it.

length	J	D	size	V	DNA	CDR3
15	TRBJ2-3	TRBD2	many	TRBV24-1	TGTGCCACCAGTGATTCAACCCCAACTTCTAGCGGGTGCTCTTTT	CATSDSTPTSSGCSF
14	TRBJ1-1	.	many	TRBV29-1	TGCAGCGTTATGGGCCGACAAACCGCCACTGAAGCTTTCTTT	CSVMGRQTATEAFF
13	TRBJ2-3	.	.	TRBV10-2	TGCGCCAGCAGCTCTCAACCAACAGATACGCAGTATTTT	CASSSQPTDTQYF
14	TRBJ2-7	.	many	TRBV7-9	TGTGCCAGCAGCGTTAGTAATGGGGTCTACGAGCAGTACTTC	CASSVSNGVYEQYF
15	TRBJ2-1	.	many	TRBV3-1	TGTGCCAGCAGCCAAGTTGGGAGCTCCTACAATGAGCAGTTCTTC	CASSQVGSSYNEQFF
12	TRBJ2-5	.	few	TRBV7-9	TGTGCCAGCAGCTTGGGACTGGAGACCCAGTACTTC	CASSLGLETQYF
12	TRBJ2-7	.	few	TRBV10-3	TGTGCCATCAGTGTGAGTATGGGGGAGCAGTACTTC	CAISVSMGEQYF
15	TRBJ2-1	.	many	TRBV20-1	TGCAGTGTTAGTTTGGGCCAATTCTCACGGGAAGAGCAGTTCTTC	CSVSLGQFSREEQFF
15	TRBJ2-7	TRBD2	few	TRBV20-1	TGCAGTGCTAGAGACCCCAGCGGGAGCGCCTACGAGCAGTACTTC	CSARDPSGSAYEQYF
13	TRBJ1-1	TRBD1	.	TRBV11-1	TGTGCCAGCAGATGGGACAGGAACACTGAAGCTTTCTTT	CASRWDRNTEAFF
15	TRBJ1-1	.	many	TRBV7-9	TGTGCCAGCAGCTTAGGGGCCGGGAGAACAACTGAAGCTTTCTTT	CASSLGAGRTTEAFF
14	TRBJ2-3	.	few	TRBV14	TGTGCCAGCAGCCAAGATTGGCGGACAGATACGCAGTATTTT	CASSQDWRTDTQYF
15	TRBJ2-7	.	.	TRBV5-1	TGCGCCAGCAGCTTGGGTGGCGGGTTAGGCTACGAGCAGTACTTC	CASSLGGGLGYEQYF
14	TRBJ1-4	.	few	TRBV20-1	TGCAGTGCTAGTGACAGGCGGGGGAGTGAAAAACTGTTTTTT	CSASDRRGSEKLFF
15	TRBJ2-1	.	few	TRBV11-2	TGTGCCAGCAGCTTAGCGCAGAGCTCCTACAATGAGCAGTTCTTC	CASSLAQSSYNEQFF
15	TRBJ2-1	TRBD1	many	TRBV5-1	TGCGCCAGCAGCTTCGGACAGGGTTCCTACAATGAGCAGTTCTTC	CASSFGQGSYNEQFF
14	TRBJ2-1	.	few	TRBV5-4	TGTGCCAGCAGCTTGGGCCAGGGGAGGAATGAGCAGTTCTTC	CASSLGQGRNEQFF
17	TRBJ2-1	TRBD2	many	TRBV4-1	TGCGCCAGCAGCCAAGATGGAGCGGGGGGTTCCTACAATGAGCAGTTCTTC	CASSQDGAGGSYNEQFF
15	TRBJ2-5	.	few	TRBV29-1	TGCAGCGTTAGGTCGTACGCGGCTTTTCTAGAGACCCAGTACTTC	CSVRSYAAFLETQYF
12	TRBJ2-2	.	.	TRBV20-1	TGCAGTGCCAAGGTCCAGGCCGGGGAGCTGTTTTTT	CSAKVQAGELFF